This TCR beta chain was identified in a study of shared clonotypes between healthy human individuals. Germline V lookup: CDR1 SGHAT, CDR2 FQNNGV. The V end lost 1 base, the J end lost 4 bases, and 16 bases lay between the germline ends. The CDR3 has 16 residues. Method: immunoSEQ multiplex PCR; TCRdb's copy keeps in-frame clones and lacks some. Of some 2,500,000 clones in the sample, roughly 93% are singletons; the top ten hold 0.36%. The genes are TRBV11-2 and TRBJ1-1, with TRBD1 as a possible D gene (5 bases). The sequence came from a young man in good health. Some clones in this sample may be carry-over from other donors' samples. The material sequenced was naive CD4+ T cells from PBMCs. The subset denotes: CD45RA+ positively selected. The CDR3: CASSLVGAGRVTEAFF. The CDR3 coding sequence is TGTGCCAGCAGCTTAGTAGGGGCCGGTCGTGTCACTGAAGCTTTCTTT.